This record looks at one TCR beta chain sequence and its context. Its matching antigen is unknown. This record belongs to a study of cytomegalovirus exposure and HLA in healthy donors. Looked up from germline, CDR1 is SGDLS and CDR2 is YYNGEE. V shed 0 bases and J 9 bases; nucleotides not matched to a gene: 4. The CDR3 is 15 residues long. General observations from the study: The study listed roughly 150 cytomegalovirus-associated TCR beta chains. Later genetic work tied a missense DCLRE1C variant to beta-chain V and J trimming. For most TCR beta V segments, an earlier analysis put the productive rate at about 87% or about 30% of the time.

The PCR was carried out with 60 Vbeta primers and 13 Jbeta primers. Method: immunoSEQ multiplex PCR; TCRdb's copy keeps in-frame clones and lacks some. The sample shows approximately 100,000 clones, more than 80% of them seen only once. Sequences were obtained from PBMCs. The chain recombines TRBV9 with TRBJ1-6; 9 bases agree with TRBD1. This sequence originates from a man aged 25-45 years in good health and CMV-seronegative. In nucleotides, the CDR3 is TGTGCCAGCAGCGTAGAGGTACAGGGGGCTTCACCCCTCCACTTT. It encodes CASSVEVQGASPLHF.